Listed below are T cell receptor beta chains from one sample, sequenced in a study of metastatic and nonmetastatic thyroid tumors. MiXCR reprocessed the PCR reads for TCRdb. The sample holds around 30,000 clones, about a sixth seen once. Sequenced input: blood. The receptors were gathered from a female donor with papillary thyroid cancer or a benign thyroid nodule (not recorded which). Some clones in this sample may be carry-over from other donors' samples. CDR3s include the opening cysteine and the closing phenylalanine or tryptophan. Each record gives: D gene, J gene, clone size, V gene, CDR3 protein, CDR3 DNA. D genes are given only for firm matches. Only part of the rows carry a size: once, few, many, or a class if the clone is expanded.

.,TRBJ2-6,few,TRBV6-1,CASSRDSCSWANVLTF,TGTGCCAGCAGTCGAGACAGCTGCTCTTGGGCCAACGTCCTGACTTTC
.,TRBJ1-2,many,TRBV20-1,CSATTDGTYGYTF,TGCAGTGCTACCACCGACGGAACCTATGGCTACACCTTC
TRBD1,TRBJ1-3,.,TRBV11-2,CASSSRTGGAISSGNTIYF,TGTGCCAGCAGCTCCCGGACAGGGGGAGCAATCAGCTCTGGAAACACCATATATTTT
TRBD2,TRBJ2-7,many,TRBV20-1,CSAQTSGRPYEQYF,TGCAGTGCCCAAACTAGCGGTCGACCCTACGAGCAGTACTTC
.,TRBJ1-6,.,TRBV20-1,CSARGGAGNSPLHF,TGCAGTGCTAGAGGGGGGGCCGGTAATTCACCCCTCCACTTC
.,TRBJ2-2,many,TRBV12-3/TRBV12-4,CASSLLLRNTGELFF,TGTGCCAGCAGTTTACTGTTGAGGAACACCGGGGAGCTGTTTTTT
TRBD1,TRBJ1-2,many,TRBV3-1,CASSHRTGGSYGYTF,TGTGCCAGCAGCCACAGAACAGGGGGGAGCTATGGCTACACCTTC
TRBD2,TRBJ2-1,many,TRBV7-9,CASSLGLAGDEQFF,TGTGCCAGCAGCCTTGGACTAGCGGGAGATGAGCAGTTCTTC
.,TRBJ1-5,many,TRBV20-1,CSARIDYSNQPQHF,TGCAGTGCTAGAATAGACTATAGCAATCAGCCCCAGCATTTT
.,TRBJ1-1,many,TRBV11-2,CASSFAGWDTEAFF,TGTGCCAGCAGCTTCGCAGGTTGGGACACTGAAGCTTTCTTT
.,TRBJ2-7,many,TRBV11-2,CASSLNSDIYEQYF,TGTGCCAGCAGCTTAAATTCAGACATCTACGAGCAGTACTTC
TRBD1,TRBJ1-1,.,TRBV6-2/TRBV6-3,CASSYPPGGQGRLRTEASF,TGTGCCAGCAGTTATCCCCCCGGAGGACAGGGGCGTTTGCGCACTGAAGCTTCCTTT
TRBD2,TRBJ2-7,.,TRBV20-1,CSAYHPTTGGSYEQYF,TGCAGTGCTTACCATCCTACCACCGGGGGGTCCTACGAGCAGTACTTC
.,TRBJ1-6,medium-sized,TRBV6-2/TRBV6-3,CASSYESSYNSPLHF,TGTGCCAGCAGTTACGAGAGCTCCTATAATTCACCCCTCCACTTT
.,TRBJ2-3,many,TRBV2,CASWWTSLSDTQYF,TGTGCCAGCTGGTGGACTTCCCTTAGCGATACGCAGTATTTT
.,TRBJ2-2,many,TRBV9,CASSVDGTGGELFF,TGTGCCAGCAGCGTAGACGGGACCGGCGGGGAGCTGTTTTTT
.,TRBJ2-1,few,TRBV28,CASSLLGPSMGEQFF,TGTGCCAGCAGTTTGTTAGGACCTAGTATGGGTGAGCAGTTCTTC
.,TRBJ1-6,once,TRBV5-1,CASSFVVLGDSPLHF,TGCGCCAGCAGCTTTGTGGTTCTGGGGGATTCACCCCTCCACTTT
TRBD1,TRBJ2-5,many,TRBV6-1,CASSVTGGEGWQTQYF,TGTGCCAGCAGTGTTACAGGGGGCGAAGGATGGCAGACCCAGTACTTC
.,TRBJ2-1,many,TRBV28,CASSSAYNEQFF,TGTGCCAGCAGTTCTGCTTACAATGAGCAGTTCTTC
.,TRBJ2-5,many,TRBV5-1,CASSLVTSEGETQYF,TGCGCCAGCAGCCTTGTTACTTCGGAGGGGGAGACCCAGTACTTC
TRBD1,TRBJ1-1,.,TRBV27,CASSRDRGHMNTEAFF,TGTGCCAGCAGTCGGGACAGGGGACACATGAACACTGAAGCTTTCTTT
.,TRBJ2-3,many,TRBV28,CASSLVADRTDTQYF,TGTGCCAGCAGTTTAGTAGCAGACCGCACAGATACGCAGTATTTT
TRBD2,TRBJ2-5,.,TRBV5-1,CASRLDAWSGEEQETQYF,TGCGCCAGCAGATTGGACGCCTGGAGCGGGGAGGAACAAGAGACCCAGTACTTC
TRBD2,TRBJ2-1,few,TRBV4-1,CASSRRGGPYNEQFF,TGCGCCAGTAGCCGACGGGGGGGGCCCTACAATGAGCAGTTCTTC
.,TRBJ1-4,many,TRBV4-2,CASSQDPYSNEKLFF,TGTGCCAGCAGCCAAGATCCGTATTCTAATGAAAAACTGTTTTTT
.,TRBJ1-6,.,TRBV7-3,CASSFPSFRLFNSPLHF,TGTGCCAGCAGCTTTCCCTCCTTTCGGCTTTTTAATTCACCCCTCCACTTT
.,TRBJ2-2,many,TRBV11-3,CASSAQGFGELFF,TGTGCCAGCAGCGCCCAGGGGTTCGGGGAGCTGTTTTTT
.,TRBJ1-4,many,TRBV12-3/TRBV12-4,CASSLTTQGGEKLFF,TGTGCCAGCAGCTTGACGACCCAAGGTGGGGAAAAACTGTTTTTT
.,TRBJ2-6,many,TRBV30,CAWSGGGPSGANVLTF,TGTGCCTGGAGTGGAGGTGGGCCCTCTGGGGCCAACGTCCTGACTTTC
.,TRBJ2-3,few,TRBV28,CVSSLAWGISNQPQYF,TGTGTCAGCAGTCTCGCCTGGGGGATTAGCAATCAGCCCCAGTATTTT
TRBD1,TRBJ2-7,many,TRBV27,CASSPSHGTETTLIEQYF,TGTGCCAGCAGTCCGAGCCACGGGACAGAAACTACCCTAATAGAGCAGTACTTC
.,TRBJ2-6,many,TRBV24-1,CATSDADSSGANVLTF,TGTGCCACCAGTGACGCCGACAGCTCTGGGGCCAACGTCCTGACTTTC
.,TRBJ1-1,many,TRBV11-2,CASSFFSGSMNTEAFF,TGTGCCAGCAGCTTTTTTAGTGGCAGTATGAACACTGAAGCTTTCTTT
TRBD1,TRBJ2-7,medium-sized,TRBV6-1,CASSMDRGGPYEQYF,TGTGCCAGCAGTATGGACAGGGGAGGTCCGTACGAGCAGTACTTC
.,TRBJ1-3,many,TRBV30,CAWSVRGTNSGNTIYF,TGTGCCTGGAGTGTACGGGGGACAAACTCTGGAAACACCATATATTTT
TRBD1,TRBJ1-4,many,TRBV3-1,CASSQVWGGTGAEKLFF,TGTGCCAGCAGCCAAGTATGGGGAGGGACAGGGGCTGAAAAACTGTTTTTT
.,TRBJ1-3,many,TRBV5-1,CASSLGTSGNTIYF,TGCGCCAGCAGCCTGGGGACCTCTGGAAACACCATATATTTT
.,TRBJ1-1,.,TRBV20-1,CSASIGAANTEAFF,TGCAGTGCTAGTATAGGGGCAGCGAACACTGAAGCTTTCTTT
.,TRBJ1-2,many,TRBV11-2,CASSLEPSINYGYTF,TGTGCCAGCAGCTTAGAACCCAGTATTAACTATGGCTACACCTTC
TRBD1,TRBJ1-2,many,TRBV5-6,CASSPRDRNYGYTF,TGTGCCAGCAGTCCCCGGGACAGGAACTATGGCTACACCTTC
TRBD2,TRBJ2-7,many,TRBV4-2,CASSQDPSGNSYEQYF,TGTGCCAGCAGCCAAGACCCTAGCGGGAACTCCTACGAGCAGTACTTC
.,TRBJ2-7,.,TRBV11-2,CASSRISSYEQYF,TGTGCCAGCAGTCGAATCAGCTCCTATGAGCAGTACTTC
.,TRBJ1-1,many,TRBV19,CASSSQTVNTEAFF,TGTGCCAGTAGTTCCCAGACAGTGAACACTGAAGCTTTCTTT
.,TRBJ1-3,many,TRBV7-3,CASSSVRDDSGNTIYF,TGTGCCAGCAGCTCGGTCCGGGACGACTCTGGAAACACCATATATTTT
.,TRBJ1-6,many,TRBV15,CATSRDRGQTSPLHF,TGTGCCACCAGCAGAGATCGTGGGCAAACGTCACCCCTCCACTTT
TRBD1,TRBJ1-2,many,TRBV28,CASSLFIIWDSYGYTF,TGTGCCAGCAGTTTATTTATAATATGGGACAGCTATGGCTACACCTTC